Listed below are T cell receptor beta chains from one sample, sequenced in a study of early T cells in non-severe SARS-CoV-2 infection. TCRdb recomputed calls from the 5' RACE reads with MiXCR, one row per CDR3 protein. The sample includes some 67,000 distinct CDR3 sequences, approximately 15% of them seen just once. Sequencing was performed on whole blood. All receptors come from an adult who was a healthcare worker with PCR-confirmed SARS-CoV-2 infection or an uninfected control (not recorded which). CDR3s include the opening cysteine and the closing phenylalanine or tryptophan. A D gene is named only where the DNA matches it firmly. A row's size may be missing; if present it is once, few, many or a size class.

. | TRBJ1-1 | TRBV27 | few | TGTGCCAGCAGTTTATCTACTCGGACTGAAGCTTTCTTT | CASSLSTRTEAFF
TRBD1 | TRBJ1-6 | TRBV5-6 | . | TGTGCCAGCAGCTTGGTGGGACAGGATAATTCACCCCTCCACTTT | CASSLVGQDNSPLHF
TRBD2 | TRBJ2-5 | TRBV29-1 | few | TGCAGCGCCCGGACTAGCCGGGAGACCCAGTACTTC | CSARTSRETQYF
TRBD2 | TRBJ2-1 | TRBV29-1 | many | TGCAGCGTTGTTGGGGTTAGCGGGGGGAAGTACTACAATGAGCAGTTCTTC | CSVVGVSGGKYYNEQFF
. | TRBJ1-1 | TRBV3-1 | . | TGTGCCAGCAGCCAAGTTCCGTTAACCGCCTTTTCTCAAGCTTTCTTT | CASSQVPLTAFSQAFF
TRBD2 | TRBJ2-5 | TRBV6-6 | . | TGTGCCAGCAGTTACTCGGCAACGGGGGGGGAGACCCAGTACTTC | CASSYSATGGETQYF
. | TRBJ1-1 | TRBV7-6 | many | TGTGCCAGCAGCCCCGCCCCCAAGACGAGCGCTGAAGCTTTCTTT | CASSPAPKTSAEAFF
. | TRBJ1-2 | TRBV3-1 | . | TGTGCCAGCAGCCAGAGGGTAGGGGACTATGGCTACACCTTC | CASSQRVGDYGYTF
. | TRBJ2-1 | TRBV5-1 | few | TGCGCCAGCAGCTCGGATCGGGCATCCTACAATGAGCAGTTCTTC | CASSSDRASYNEQFF
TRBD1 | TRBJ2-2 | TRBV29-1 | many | TGCAGCGTCGACAGGGGGAGGACCGGGGAGCTGTTTTTT | CSVDRGRTGELFF
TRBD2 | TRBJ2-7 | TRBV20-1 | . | TGCAGTGCGGGCGGACTAGCGGGGGGCCCGGGGGAGCAGTACTTC | CSAGGLAGGPGEQYF
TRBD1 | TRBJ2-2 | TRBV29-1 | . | TGCAGCGTCAACACCGGGACAGCCGGGGAGCTGTTTTTT | CSVNTGTAGELFF
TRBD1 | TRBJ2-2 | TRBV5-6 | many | TGTGCCAGCAGTTTCTTCCTGACAGGGACGGAGGACGGGGAGCTGTTTTTT | CASSFFLTGTEDGELFF
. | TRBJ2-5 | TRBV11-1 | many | TGTGCCAGCAGCACCGACATGATAGAGACCCAGTACTTC | CASSTDMIETQYF
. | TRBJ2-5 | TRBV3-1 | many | TGTGCCAGCAGCCAAGATTTGGCCCGCCAGGGGGAGACCCAGTACTTC | CASSQDLARQGETQYF
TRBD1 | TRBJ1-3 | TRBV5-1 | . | TGCGCCAGCAGCTACGGGACAGGGTCTGGAAACACCATATATTTT | CASSYGTGSGNTIYF
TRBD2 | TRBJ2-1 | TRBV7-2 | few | TGTGCCAGCAGCTTTAGCGGGGAGCAGTTCTTC | CASSFSGEQFF
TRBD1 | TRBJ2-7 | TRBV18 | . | TGTGCCAGCAGTAGCCGGGACAGGGTGTCCCACGAGCAGTACTTC | CASSSRDRVSHEQYF
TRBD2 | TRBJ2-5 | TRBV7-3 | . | TGTGCCAGCAGCTCGGGACTAGCCCAGACCCAGTACTTC | CASSSGLAQTQYF
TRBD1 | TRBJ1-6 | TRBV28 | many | TGTGCCAGCAGTTCCCGTGGACAGGGGGCTTTTAATTCACCCCTCCACTTT | CASSSRGQGAFNSPLHF
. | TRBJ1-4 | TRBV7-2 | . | TGTGCCAGCGCGTGGGGTGCGACTAATGAAAAACTGTTTTTT | CASAWGATNEKLFF
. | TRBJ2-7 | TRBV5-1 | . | TGCGCCAGCAGCTTGGACGGAACCTACGAGCAGTACTTC | CASSLDGTYEQYF
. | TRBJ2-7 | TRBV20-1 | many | TGCAGTGCTAGTGACAGGACTAGGCCTCGCTACGAGCAGTACTTC | CSASDRTRPRYEQYF
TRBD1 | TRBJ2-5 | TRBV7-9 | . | TGTGCCAGCAGCATAACCCGGACAGGGCCAGAGACCCAGTACTTC | CASSITRTGPETQYF
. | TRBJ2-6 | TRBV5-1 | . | TGCGCCAGCAGCTTTACCTCTGGGGCCAACGTCCTGACTTTC | CASSFTSGANVLTF
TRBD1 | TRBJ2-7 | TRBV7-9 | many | TGTGCCAGCAGCCTCCTAAGGACAGGGTACGAGCAGTACTTC | CASSLLRTGYEQYF
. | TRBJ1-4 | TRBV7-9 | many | TGTGCCAGCAGCTTGTTCGGGGCAGCTGCAACTAATGAAAAACTGTTTTTT | CASSLFGAAATNEKLFF
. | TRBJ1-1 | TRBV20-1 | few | TGCAGTGCTAGGGTTTACCGGGCTAGCCTCAACACTGAAGCTTTCTTT | CSARVYRASLNTEAFF
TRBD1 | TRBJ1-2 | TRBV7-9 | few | TGTGCCAGCAGCTTACAGGGGGAATATGGCTACACCTTC | CASSLQGEYGYTF
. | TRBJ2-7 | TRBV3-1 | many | TGTGCCAGCAGCCAAGGGGGCTACGAGCAGTACTTC | CASSQGGYEQYF
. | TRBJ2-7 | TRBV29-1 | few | TGCAGCACTGAGGACAGCTCCTACGAGCAGTACTTC | CSTEDSSYEQYF
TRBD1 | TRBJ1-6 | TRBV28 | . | TGTGCCATTGGGACAGGGATGTCACCCCTCCACTTT | CAIGTGMSPLHF
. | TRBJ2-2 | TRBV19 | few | TGTGCCAGTAGCCCCACCTGGGGAGGGGGCGCAGTTACCGGGGAGCTGTTTTTT | CASSPTWGGGAVTGELFF
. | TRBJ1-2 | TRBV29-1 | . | TGCAGCGTTTTCGGGGGAGATGGCTACACCTTC | CSVFGGDGYTF
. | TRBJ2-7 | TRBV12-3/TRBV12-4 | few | TGTGCCAGCAGTTTGCGCGGGCTGTGGTACGAGCAGTACTTC | CASSLRGLWYEQYF
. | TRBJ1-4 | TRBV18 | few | TGTGCCAGCTCACAAGGGCGTGGTTTAAATGAAAAACTGTTTTTT | CASSQGRGLNEKLFF
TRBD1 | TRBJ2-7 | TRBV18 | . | TGTGCCAGCTCACCATTGGGACAGGATCACGAGCAGTACTTC | CASSPLGQDHEQYF
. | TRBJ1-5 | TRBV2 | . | TGTGCCAGCACCGCCCGCACAAAAGGGGGGAGTCAGCCCCAGCATTTT | CASTARTKGGSQPQHF
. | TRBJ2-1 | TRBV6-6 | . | TGTGCCAGCAGTATTGACGGGAGCTCCTACAATGAGCAGTTCTTC | CASSIDGSSYNEQFF
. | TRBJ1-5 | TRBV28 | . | TGTGCCAGCAGTGTCGGACAAAATCAGCCCCAGCATTTT | CASSVGQNQPQHF
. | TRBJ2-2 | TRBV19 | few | TGTGCCAGTACCCCCGGGTGGCCCAACACCGGGGAGCTGTTTTTT | CASTPGWPNTGELFF
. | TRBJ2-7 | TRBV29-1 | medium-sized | TGCAGCGTCGGAGACGGACCCTACGAGCAGTACTTC | CSVGDGPYEQYF
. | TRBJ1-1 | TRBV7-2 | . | TGTGCCAGCGGACACCCAGTCACTGAAGCTTTCTTT | CASGHPVTEAFF
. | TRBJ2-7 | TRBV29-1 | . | TGCAGCGCCCTGGGGGGACAGTACGAGCAGTACTTC | CSALGGQYEQYF
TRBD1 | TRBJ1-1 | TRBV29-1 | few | TGCAGCGCGAACAGGGGGCCTACTAGTGCTGAAGCTTTCTTT | CSANRGPTSAEAFF
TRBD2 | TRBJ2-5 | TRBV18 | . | TGTGCCAGCTCATCTACTAGCGGGGGGACTCAAGAGACCCAGTACTTC | CASSSTSGGTQETQYF
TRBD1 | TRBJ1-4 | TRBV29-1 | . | TGCAGCGCAATCTCCGGGACAGTAGCAACTAATGAAAAACTGTTTTTT | CSAISGTVATNEKLFF
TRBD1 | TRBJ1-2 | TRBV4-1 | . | TGCGCCAGCAGCCCTTCCGGGACAGGGGTCTATGGCTACACCTTC | CASSPSGTGVYGYTF
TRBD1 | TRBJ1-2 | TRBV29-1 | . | TGCAGCGTAGGACAGGGCCGGTATGGCTACACCTTC | CSVGQGRYGYTF
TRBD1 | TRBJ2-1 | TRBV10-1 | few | TGCGCCAGCAGTGAGAACAGGGGACGACCCACCTACAATGAGCAGTTCTTC | CASSENRGRPTYNEQFF
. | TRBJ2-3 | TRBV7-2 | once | TGTGCCAGCAGCTTAACCGGCAGCACAGATACGCAGTATTTT | CASSLTGSTDTQYF
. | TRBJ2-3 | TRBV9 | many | TGTGCCAGCAGCCCCCGGGCAGTGACTAGCACAGATACGCAGTATTTT | CASSPRAVTSTDTQYF
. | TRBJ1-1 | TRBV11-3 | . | TGTGCCAGCAGCGAAGGGGGTGAAGCTTTCTTT | CASSEGGEAFF
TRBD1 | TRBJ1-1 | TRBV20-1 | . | TGCAGTGCTAGCGGGGACAGGGTGACTGAAGCTTTCTTT | CSASGDRVTEAFF
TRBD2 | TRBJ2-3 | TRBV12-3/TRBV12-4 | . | TGTGCCAGCAGCCTGCGGGGGGCCCTTACAGATACGCAGTATTTT | CASSLRGALTDTQYF